Below are 19 T cell receptor beta chains sequenced from a single sample in a study of cytomegalovirus exposure and HLA in healthy donors. The PCR ran on 60 Vbeta and 13 Jbeta primers. Libraries were prepared by immunoSEQ multiplex PCR; TCRdb keeps only in-frame clonotypes and omits some of them. The sample includes tens of thousands of clones, 82% seen only once; the top ten take 2.9%. Sequenced: PBMCs. The receptors shown here come from a man in his fifties or sixties in good health and CMV-seronegative.

The chain combines TRBV5-1 with TRBJ2-5; 13 nucleotides line up with TRBD2. The germline CDR1 and CDR2 sequences are SGHRS and YFSETQ. With 4 bases clipped from V and 2 bases from J, the junction kept 5 bases outside the gene matches. The CDR3 is 16 residues long. In DNA form, the CDR3 reads TGCGCCAGCAGCGCGGGACTAGCGGGGAGTCAAGAGACCCAGTACTTC. Residues: CASSAGLAGSQETQYF.

V is TRBV5-1 and J is TRBJ2-5; D uncertain. Trimming took off 0 bases at V and 5 bases at J, with 5 bases between the two ends. This CDR3 region has 12 residues. CDR1 and CDR2 (germline): SGHRS, YFSETQ. The CDR3 bases are TGCGCCAGCAGCTTGGCGTTGGAGACCCAGTACTTC. Translating gives CASSLALETQYF. Complete variable domain (other parts from reference TRBV5-1 and TRBJ2-5): KAGVTQTPRYLIKTRGQQVTLSCSPISGHRSVSWYQQTPGQGLQFLFEYFSETQRNKGNFPGRFSGRQFSNSRSEMNVSTLELGDSALYLCASSLALETQYFGPGTRLLVL.

Only one count was recorded for this clone. J is TRBJ2-5 and V is TRBV5-4; 12 bases align to TRBD2. V lost 5 bases, J lost 5 bases, and 4 bases stayed unmatched. Germline assignment: CDR1 SGHNT and CDR2 YYREEE (reference sequence). The CDR3 runs 14 residues. Here the CDR3 DNA reads TGTGCCAGCAGTCCTAGCGGGGGGGCTGAGACCCAGTACTTC. Its protein product is CASSPSGGAETQYF.

This sequence joins TRBV29-1 and TRBJ2-7; the D gene is possibly TRBD2 (5 bases). Germline CDR1 and CDR2: SQVTM and ANQGSEA. This CDR3 spans 15 amino acids. V was pared by 1 base and J by 3 bases, with 16 bases between. In DNA, the CDR3 is TGCAGCGTTGAAGGGCTGGGAGAAGGGTACTACGAGCAGTACTTC. This encodes CSVEGLGEGYYEQYF.

V gene TRBV27 combines with J gene TRBJ1-4; maybe TRBD1 (6 bases). Per the germline V gene, CDR1 is MNHEY and CDR2 is SMNVEV (reference sequence). The length of the CDR3 is 15 residues. V lost 4 bases, J lost 0 bases, and 9 bases lay in between. The CDR3 region has the DNA TGTGCCAGCAGTTACAGGGTTGCAACTAATGAAAAACTGTTTTTT. Translated: CASSYRVATNEKLFF.

The V and J genes are TRBV18 and TRBJ2-7, with 7 bases that match TRBD1. Germline V gives CDR1 KGHSH, CDR2 LQKENI. The CDR3 sequence is 13 residues long. V lost 5 bases and J lost 0; bases outside the gene matches: 1. The CDR3 loop is CASSGTDSYEQYF. In DNA, the CDR3 is TGTGCCAGCTCAGGGACAGACTCCTACGAGCAGTACTTC.

The rearrangement links TRBV30 to TRBJ1-1; maybe TRBD1 (6 bases). V lost 2 bases and J lost 0, with 19 bases in between. Germline loops: CDR1 GTSNPN, CDR2 SVGIG (reference sequence). CDR3 length equals 17 residues. CDR3 amino acids: CAWSSSRTALMNTEAFF. The CDR3 DNA is TGTGCCTGGAGTAGTTCTCGGACAGCCCTAATGAACACTGAAGCTTTCTTT.

As DNA, the CDR3 is TGTGCCAGCAGTCTATCAGGGGGCTACACCTTC. This codes for CASSLSGGYTF. The chain couples TRBV6-5 to TRBJ1-2; D perhaps matches TRBD1 (5 bases). V dropped 5 bases and J dropped 8 bases, with 9 bases sitting between them. This CDR3 is 11 amino acids long. CDR1 is MNHEY and CDR2 is SVGAGI in the germline V gene.

V and J are TRBV5-4 and TRBJ1-1; 9 bases are a match to TRBD1. Trimming took 6 bases from V and 1 from J; bases not matched to a gene: 4. The CDR3 is 14 amino acids. The germline V gene encodes CDR1 SGHNT and CDR2 YYREEE (reference sequence). CDR3 nucleotide sequence: TGTGCCAGCAACAACAGGGGGCCGAACACTGAAGCTTTCTTT. It codes for CASNNRGPNTEAFF.

The rearrangement joins TRBV6-5 to TRBJ1-1, with 7 bases matching TRBD1. The CDR3 is made up of 14 amino acids. Germline CDR1 is MNHEY and CDR2 is SVGAGI. The trim removed 0 bases at V and 6 bases at J, leaving 4 bases unmatched. CDR3 amino acids: CASSYSWTGPEAFF. The CDR3 DNA follows: TGTGCCAGCAGTTACTCGTGGACAGGCCCTGAAGCTTTCTTT.

The J gene is TRBJ1-1, the V gene TRBV5-1; TRBD1 agrees at 10 bases. The V gene's germline CDR1 is SGHRS and CDR2 YFSETQ. CDR3 length: 14 residues. V gave up 4 bases and J gave up 4 bases; unmatched junction bases: 4. This CDR3 is CASSRDRGGTEAFF. The CDR3 DNA follows: TGCGCCAGCAGCAGGGACAGGGGTGGCACTGAAGCTTTCTTT.

The rearrangement uses TRBV5-6 and TRBJ2-7; unclear D gene. This CDR3 spans 15 amino acids. V was cut by 0 bases and J by 4 bases, with 14 bases left in between. Germline CDR1 and CDR2: SGHDT and YYEEEE. This CDR3 reads CASSLAVGGEYEQYF. The CDR3 DNA reads TGTGCCAGCAGCTTGGCCGTTGGCGGAGAATACGAGCAGTACTTC.

The chain uses TRBV5-6 and TRBJ2-5; tentatively, D is TRBD1 (6 bases). The CDR3 spans 17 residues. The germline V gene has CDR1 SGHDT and CDR2 YYEEEE. Deletions cut 4 bases from V and 5 bases from J, with 24 bases between. Here the CDR3 reads CASSPGQGISGWETQYF. The CDR3 nucleotides are TGTGCCAGCAGCCCGGGTCAGGGGATTTCAGGATGGGAGACCCAGTACTTC.

V and J are TRBV9 and TRBJ2-2; 14 positions match TRBD2. The CDR3 contains 18 residues. The J segment lost 1 base and the V segment lost 3 bases, leaving 5 bases of the junction unmatched. Per germline, CDR1 SGDLS and CDR2 YYNGEE. In DNA, the CDR3 is TGTGCCAGCAGCGCGACTAGCGGGGGGGTACTGAACACCGGGGAGCTGTTTTTT. It specifies CASSATSGGVLNTGELFF.

The chain is built from TRBV6-1 and TRBJ1-4; 10 bases match TRBD1. The germline gives CDR1 MNHNS, CDR2 SASEGT. This CDR3 is built from 14 residues. Trimming took 6 bases from V and 8 from J; bases not matched to a gene: 6. The CDR3 loop reads CASRPTGGGEKLFF. The CDR3, as DNA: TGTGCCAGCAGACCGACAGGGGGCGGGGAAAAACTGTTTTTT.

In this sample, this clone turned up a few times. This chain links TRBV5-1 with TRBJ1-1; D is possibly TRBD1 (5 bases). The CDR3 loop spans 16 amino acids. Germline V gene lookup returns CDR1 SGHRS and CDR2 YFSETQ. V was cut by 4 bases and J by 0 bases, with 16 bases left in between. CDR3 residues: CASSMRFDRMNTEAFF. The CDR3 coding sequence is TGCGCCAGCAGCATGCGTTTCGACAGAATGAACACTGAAGCTTTCTTT. Together with reference TRBV5-1 and TRBJ1-1, the CDR3 gives the full variable domain: KAGVTQTPRYLIKTRGQQVTLSCSPISGHRSVSWYQQTPGQGLQFLFEYFSETQRNKGNFPGRFSGRQFSNSRSEMNVSTLELGDSALYLCASSMRFDRMNTEAFFGQGTRLTVV.

In its sample, this clone was seen once. V usage is TRBV19 and J usage is TRBJ1-1, with D tentatively TRBD1 (5 bases). This CDR3 is 16 amino acids long. From germline, CDR1 is LNHDA and CDR2 SQIVND (reference sequence). Trimming cost V 9 bases and J 0 bases, with 20 bases left between them. The CDR3 loop reads CASFVGGTVMNTEAFF. CDR3 nucleotides: TGTGCCAGCTTTGTTGGGGGGACGGTCATGAACACTGAAGCTTTCTTT.

This clone was detected once. The V call is TRBV14, the J call TRBJ2-7, with D maybe TRBD1 (8 bases). The V and J ends lost 1 base and 4 bases respectively, with 17 bases between them. Germline CDR1 is SGHDN and CDR2 is FVKESK. This CDR3 contains 16 residues. The CDR3 nucleotides read TGTGCCAGCAGCCAAGTATCAGGACAGGGAGGGTACGAGCAGTACTTC. Its translation: CASSQVSGQGGYEQYF.

V usage is TRBV4-1 and J usage is TRBJ2-3; no firm D call. The germline V gene encodes CDR1 MGHRA and CDR2 YSYEKL. Deletions cut 1 base from V and 5 bases from J, with 4 bases between. This CDR3 contains 12 residues. In DNA, the CDR3 is TGCGCCAGCAGCCAAGCCTTAGATACGCAGTATTTT. Translated, it gives CASSQALDTQYF.